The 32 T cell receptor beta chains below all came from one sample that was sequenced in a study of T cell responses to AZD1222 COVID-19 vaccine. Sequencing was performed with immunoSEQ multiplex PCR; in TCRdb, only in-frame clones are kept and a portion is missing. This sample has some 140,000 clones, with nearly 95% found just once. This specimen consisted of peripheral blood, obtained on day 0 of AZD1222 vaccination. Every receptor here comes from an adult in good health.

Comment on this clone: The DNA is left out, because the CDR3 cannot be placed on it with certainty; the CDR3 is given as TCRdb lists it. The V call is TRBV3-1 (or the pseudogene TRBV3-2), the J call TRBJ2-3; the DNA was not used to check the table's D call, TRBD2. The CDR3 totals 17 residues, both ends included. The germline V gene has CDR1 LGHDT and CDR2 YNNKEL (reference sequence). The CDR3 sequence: CQSPRGAYVCPTDTQYF.

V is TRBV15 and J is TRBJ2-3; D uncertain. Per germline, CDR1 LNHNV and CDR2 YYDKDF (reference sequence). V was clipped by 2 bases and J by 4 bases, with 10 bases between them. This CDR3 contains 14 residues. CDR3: CATSRLGGADTQYF. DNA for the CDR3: TGTGCCACCAGCAGACTAGGTGGCGCAGATACGCAGTATTTT.

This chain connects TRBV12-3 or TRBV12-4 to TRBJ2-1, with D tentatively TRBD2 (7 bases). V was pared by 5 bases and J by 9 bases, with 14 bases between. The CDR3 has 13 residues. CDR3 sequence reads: CASSLPGGREQFF. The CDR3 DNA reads TGTGCCAGCAGTCTTCCGGGGGGCCGTGAGCAGTTCTTC.

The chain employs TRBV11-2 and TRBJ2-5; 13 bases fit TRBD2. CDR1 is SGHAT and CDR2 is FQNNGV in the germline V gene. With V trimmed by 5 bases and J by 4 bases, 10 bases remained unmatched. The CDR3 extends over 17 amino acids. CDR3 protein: CASSARTSGSLRETQYF. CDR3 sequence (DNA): TGTGCCAGCAGCGCCAGGACTAGCGGGAGTTTGAGAGAGACCCAGTACTTC.

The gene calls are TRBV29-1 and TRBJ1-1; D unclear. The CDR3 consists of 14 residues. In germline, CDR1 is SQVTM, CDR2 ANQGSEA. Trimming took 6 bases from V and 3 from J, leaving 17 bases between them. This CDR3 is CSVRWGTWDTEAFF. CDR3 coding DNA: TGCAGCGTGAGGTGGGGAACGTGGGACACTGAAGCTTTCTTT.

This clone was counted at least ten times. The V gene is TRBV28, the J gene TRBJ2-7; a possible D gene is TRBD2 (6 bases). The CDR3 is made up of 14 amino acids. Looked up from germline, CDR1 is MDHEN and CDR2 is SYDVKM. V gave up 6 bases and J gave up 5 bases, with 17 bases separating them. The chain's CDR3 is CASRLPGLGHEQYF. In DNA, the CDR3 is TGTGCCAGCAGACTTCCGGGACTTGGGCACGAGCAGTACTTC.

CDR3 sequence (DNA): TGTGCCTGGAGTTTTGGGAGCTCCTATAATTCACCCCTCCACTTT. The encoded protein is CAWSFGSSYNSPLHF. The rearrangement uses TRBV30 and TRBJ1-6; D not resolved. The CDR3 loop spans 15 amino acids. With 2 bases removed from V and 0 bases from J, the gap between germline ends came to 8 bases. Germline CDR1 is GTSNPN and CDR2 is SVGIG (reference sequence).

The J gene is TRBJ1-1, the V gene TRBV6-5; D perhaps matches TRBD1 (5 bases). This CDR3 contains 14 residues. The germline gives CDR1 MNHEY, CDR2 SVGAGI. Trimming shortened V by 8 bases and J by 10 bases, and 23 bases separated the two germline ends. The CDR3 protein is CASLPGGEYVGAFF. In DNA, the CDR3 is TGTGCCAGCCTCCCTGGGGGGGAGTATGTCGGAGCTTTCTTT.

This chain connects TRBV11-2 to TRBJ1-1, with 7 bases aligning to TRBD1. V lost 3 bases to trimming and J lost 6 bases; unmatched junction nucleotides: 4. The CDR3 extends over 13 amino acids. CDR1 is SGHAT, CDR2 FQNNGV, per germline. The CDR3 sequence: CASSFGTEAEAFF. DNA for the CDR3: TGTGCCAGCAGCTTCGGGACAGAGGCTGAAGCTTTCTTT. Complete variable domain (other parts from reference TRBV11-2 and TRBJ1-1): EAGVAQSPRYKIIEKRQSVAFWCNPISGHATLYWYQQILGQGPKLLIQFQNNGVVDDSQLPKDRFSAERLKGVDSTLKIQPAKLEDSAVYLCASSFGTEAEAFFGQGTRLTVV.

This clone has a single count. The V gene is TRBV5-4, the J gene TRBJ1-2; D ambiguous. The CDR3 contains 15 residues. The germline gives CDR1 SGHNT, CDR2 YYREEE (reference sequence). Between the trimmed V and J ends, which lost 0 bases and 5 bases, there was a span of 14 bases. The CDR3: CASSLGPGQQYGYTF. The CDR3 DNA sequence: TGTGCCAGCAGCTTGGGGCCCGGGCAGCAATATGGCTACACCTTC.

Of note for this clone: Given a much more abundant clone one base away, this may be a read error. CDR3 loop: CARSVGGATGELFF. In DNA, the CDR3 is TGTGCCCGCAGCGTAGGGGGGGCCACCGGGGAGCTGTTTTTT. V is TRBV9 and J is TRBJ2-2, with D tentatively TRBD2 (7 bases). There are 14 residues in the CDR3. Germline-derived CDR1 and CDR2 are SGDLS and YYNGEE.

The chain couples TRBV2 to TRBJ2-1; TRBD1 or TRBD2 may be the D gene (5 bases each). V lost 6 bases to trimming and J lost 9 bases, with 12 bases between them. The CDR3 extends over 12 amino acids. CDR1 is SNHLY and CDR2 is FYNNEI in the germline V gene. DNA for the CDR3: TGTGCCAGCAGCCTAGGGACCAGTGAGCAGTTCTTC. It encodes CASSLGTSEQFF. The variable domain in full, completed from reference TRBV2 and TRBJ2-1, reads EPEVTQTPSHQVTQMGQEVILRCVPISNHLYFYWYRQILGQKVEFLVSFYNNEISEKSEIFDDQFSVERPDGSNFTLKIRSTKLEDSAMYFCASSLGTSEQFFGPGTRLTVL.

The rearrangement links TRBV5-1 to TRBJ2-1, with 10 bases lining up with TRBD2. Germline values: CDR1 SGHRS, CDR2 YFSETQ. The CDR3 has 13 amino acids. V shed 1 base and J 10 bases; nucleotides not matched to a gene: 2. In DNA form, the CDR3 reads TGCGCCAGCAGCTTGAAAGCGGGAGGGGAGCAGTTCTTC. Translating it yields CASSLKAGGEQFF.

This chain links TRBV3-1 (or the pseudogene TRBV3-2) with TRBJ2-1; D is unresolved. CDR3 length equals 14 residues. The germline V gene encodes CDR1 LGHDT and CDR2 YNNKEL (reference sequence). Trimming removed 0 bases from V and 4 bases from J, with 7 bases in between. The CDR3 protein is CASSQEGSYNEQFF. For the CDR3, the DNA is TGTGCCAGCAGCCAAGAGGGTTCTTACAATGAGCAGTTCTTC.

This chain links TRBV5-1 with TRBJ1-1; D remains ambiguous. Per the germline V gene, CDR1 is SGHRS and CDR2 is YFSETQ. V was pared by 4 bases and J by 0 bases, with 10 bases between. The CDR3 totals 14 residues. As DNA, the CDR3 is TGCGCCAGCAGCGGATATACTTTGAACACTGAAGCTTTCTTT. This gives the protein CASSGYTLNTEAFF. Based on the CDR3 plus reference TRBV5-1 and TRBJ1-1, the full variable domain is KAGVTQTPRYLIKTRGQQVTLSCSPISGHRSVSWYQQTPGQGLQFLFEYFSETQRNKGNFPGRFSGRQFSNSRSEMNVSTLELGDSALYLCASSGYTLNTEAFFGQGTRLTVV.

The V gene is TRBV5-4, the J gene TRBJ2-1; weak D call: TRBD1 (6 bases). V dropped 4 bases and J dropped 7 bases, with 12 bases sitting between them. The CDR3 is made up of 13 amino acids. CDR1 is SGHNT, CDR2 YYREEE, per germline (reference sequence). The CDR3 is CASSKTGVNEQFF. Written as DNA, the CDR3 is TGTGCCAGCAGCAAGACAGGAGTAAATGAGCAGTTCTTC.

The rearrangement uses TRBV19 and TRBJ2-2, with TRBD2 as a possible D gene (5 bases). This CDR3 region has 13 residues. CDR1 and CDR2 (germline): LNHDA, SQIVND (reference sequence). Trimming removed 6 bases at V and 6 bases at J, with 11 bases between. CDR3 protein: CASRYGEPGELFF. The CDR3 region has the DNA TGTGCCAGTAGGTACGGGGAACCCGGGGAGCTGTTTTTT.

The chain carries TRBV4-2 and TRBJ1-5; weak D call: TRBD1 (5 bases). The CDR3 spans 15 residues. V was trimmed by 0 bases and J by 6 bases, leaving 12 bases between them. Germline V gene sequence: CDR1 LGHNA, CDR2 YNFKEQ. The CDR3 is CASSQDARGPQPQHF. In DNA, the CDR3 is TGTGCCAGCAGCCAAGATGCGAGGGGCCCTCAGCCCCAGCATTTT.

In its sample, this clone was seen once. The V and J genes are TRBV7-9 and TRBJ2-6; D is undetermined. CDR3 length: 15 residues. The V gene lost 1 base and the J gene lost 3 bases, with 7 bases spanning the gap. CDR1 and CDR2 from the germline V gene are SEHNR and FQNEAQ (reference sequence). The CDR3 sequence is CASSLGHGGANVLTF. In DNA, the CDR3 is TGTGCCAGCAGCTTAGGACACGGTGGGGCCAACGTCCTGACTTTC.

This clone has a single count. The CDR3 loop is CASMTSGSGELFF. DNA of the CDR3: TGTGCCAGCATGACTAGCGGGAGCGGGGAGCTGTTTTTT. The chain combines TRBV3-1 (or the pseudogene TRBV3-2) with TRBJ2-2; TRBD2 agrees at 12 bases. After removal of 7 bases from V and 7 bases from J, the junction contained 1 base not matched to a gene. Per germline, CDR1 LGHDT and CDR2 YNNKEL (reference sequence). This CDR3 spans 13 amino acids.

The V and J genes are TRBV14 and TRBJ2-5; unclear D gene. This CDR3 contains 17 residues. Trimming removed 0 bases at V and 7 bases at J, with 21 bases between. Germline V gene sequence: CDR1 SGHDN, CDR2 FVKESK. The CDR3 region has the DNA TGTGCCAGCAGCCAAGATATGGAGCATGCCTGGTGGGGGACCCAGTACTTC. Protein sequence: CASSQDMEHAWWGTQYF.

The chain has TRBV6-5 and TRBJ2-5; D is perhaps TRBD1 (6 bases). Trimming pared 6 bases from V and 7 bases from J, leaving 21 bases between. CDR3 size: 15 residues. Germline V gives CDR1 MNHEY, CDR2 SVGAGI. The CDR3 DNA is TGTGCCAGCAGGAGCGCCGGGACAACCGGAGCGACCCAGTACTTC. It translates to CASRSAGTTGATQYF.

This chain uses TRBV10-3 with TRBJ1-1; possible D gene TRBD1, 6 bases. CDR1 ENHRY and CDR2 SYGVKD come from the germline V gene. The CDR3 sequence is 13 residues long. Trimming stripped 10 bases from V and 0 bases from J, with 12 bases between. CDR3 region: CASRTEMNTEAFF. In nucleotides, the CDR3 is TGTGCCAGTCGGACAGAGATGAACACTGAAGCTTTCTTT.

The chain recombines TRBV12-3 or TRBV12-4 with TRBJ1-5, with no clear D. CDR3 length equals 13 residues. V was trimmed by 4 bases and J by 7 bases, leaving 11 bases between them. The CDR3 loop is CASSWGGYQPQHF. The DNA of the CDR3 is TGTGCCAGCAGTTGGGGTGGTTACCAGCCCCAGCATTTT.

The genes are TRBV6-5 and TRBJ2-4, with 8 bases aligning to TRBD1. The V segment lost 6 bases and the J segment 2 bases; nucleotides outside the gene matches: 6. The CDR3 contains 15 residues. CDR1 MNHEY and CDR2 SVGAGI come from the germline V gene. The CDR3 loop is CASRPRTGTKNIQYF. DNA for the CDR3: TGTGCCAGCAGGCCCAGGACAGGGACCAAAAACATTCAGTACTTC.

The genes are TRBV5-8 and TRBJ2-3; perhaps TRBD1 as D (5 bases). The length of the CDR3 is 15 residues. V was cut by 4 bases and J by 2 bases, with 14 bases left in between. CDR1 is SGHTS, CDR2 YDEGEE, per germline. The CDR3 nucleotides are TGTGCCAGCAGCCCCAGGGTTGCGCTCACAGATACGCAGTATTTT. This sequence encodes CASSPRVALTDTQYF.

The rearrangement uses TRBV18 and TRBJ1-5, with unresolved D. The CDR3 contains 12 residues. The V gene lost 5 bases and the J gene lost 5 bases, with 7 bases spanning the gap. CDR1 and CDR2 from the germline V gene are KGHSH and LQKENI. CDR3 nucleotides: TGTGCCAGCTCATTAGGAGATCAGCCCCAGCATTTT. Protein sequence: CASSLGDQPQHF.

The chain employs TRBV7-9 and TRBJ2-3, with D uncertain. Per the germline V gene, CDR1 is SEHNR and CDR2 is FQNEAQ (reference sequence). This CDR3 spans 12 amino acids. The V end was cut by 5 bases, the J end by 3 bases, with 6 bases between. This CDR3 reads CASSPVTDTQYF. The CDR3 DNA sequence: TGTGCCAGCAGCCCAGTGACAGATACGCAGTATTTT.

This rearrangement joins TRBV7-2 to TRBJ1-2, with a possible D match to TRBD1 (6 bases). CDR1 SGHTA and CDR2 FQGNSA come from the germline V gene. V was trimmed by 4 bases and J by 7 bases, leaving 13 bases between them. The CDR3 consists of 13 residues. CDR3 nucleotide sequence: TGTGCCAGCAGCTCTAGGACAGCCGGTGGCTACACCTTC. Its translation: CASSSRTAGGYTF. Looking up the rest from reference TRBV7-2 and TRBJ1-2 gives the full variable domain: GAGVSQSPSNKVTEKGKDVELRCDPISGHTALYWYRQSLGQGLEFLIYFQGNSAPDKSGLPSDRFSAERTGGSVSTLTIQRTQQEDSAVYLCASSSRTAGGYTFGSGTRLTVV.

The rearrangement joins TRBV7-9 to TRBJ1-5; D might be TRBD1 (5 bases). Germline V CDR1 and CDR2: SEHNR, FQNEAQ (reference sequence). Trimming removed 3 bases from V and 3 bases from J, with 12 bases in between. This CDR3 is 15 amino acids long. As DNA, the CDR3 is TGTGCCAGCAGCTTGGACCGGGGACCCAATCAGCCCCAGCATTTT. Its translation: CASSLDRGPNQPQHF. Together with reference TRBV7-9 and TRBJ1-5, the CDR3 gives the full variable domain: DTGVSQNPRHKITKRGQNVTFRCDPISEHNRLYWYRQTLGQGPEFLTYFQNEAQLEKSRLLSDRFSAERPKGSFSTLEIQRTEQGDSAMYLCASSLDRGPNQPQHFGDGTRLSIL.

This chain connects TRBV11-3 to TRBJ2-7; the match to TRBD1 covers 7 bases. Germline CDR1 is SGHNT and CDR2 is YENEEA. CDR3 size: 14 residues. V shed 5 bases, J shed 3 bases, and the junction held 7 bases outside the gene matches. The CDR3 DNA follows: TGTGCCAGCAGCCCGACAGGGTTTCACTACGAGCAGTACTTC. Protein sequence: CASSPTGFHYEQYF.

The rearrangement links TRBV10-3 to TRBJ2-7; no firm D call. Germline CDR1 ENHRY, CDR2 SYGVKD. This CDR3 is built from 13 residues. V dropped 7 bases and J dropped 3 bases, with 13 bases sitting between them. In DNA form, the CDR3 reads TGTGCCATCAAGGGAACCGACGGCTACGAGCAGTACTTC. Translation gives CAIKGTDGYEQYF.